Listed here are 24 T cell receptor beta chains from one sample, sequenced in a study of T cells after yellow fever vaccination (dated 2019 in TCRdb). The treatment or condition label of this sample denotes: live attenuated yellow fever vaccine strain. The library was built by means of 5' RACE. Sequencer: Illumina HiSeq 2500. TCRdb handled the public reads itself, with Q25 trimming in fastp and clone calling in MiXCR, and kept productive beta chains. Rows with one shared CDR3 protein collapse into an entry with the most common genes and DNA. The sample records 300,000 to 400,000 distinct CDR3 sequences, 8.7% of which are singletons. The top ten clones comprise roughly 18% of the sample. The specimen comprised PBMCs, sampled on the day of the first yellow fever vaccination. The receptors were gathered from a man between 18 and 29 years old who received the YFV17D yellow fever vaccine.

There are many counts of this clonotype. V is TRBV12-3 or TRBV12-4 and J is TRBJ2-7, with D uncertain. The CDR3 contains 15 residues. V was pared by 6 bases and J by 3 bases, with 18 bases between. CDR3 region: CASRPAPWSYYEQYF. The CDR3 coding sequence is TGTGCCAGCAGACCGGCTCCGTGGAGCTACTACGAGCAGTACTTC.

This clonotype came up a few times. V usage is TRBV20-1 and J usage is TRBJ2-3; perhaps TRBD1 as D (5 bases). V was cut by 5 bases and J by 1 base, with 13 bases left in between. Germline V gene data show CDR1 as DFQATT and CDR2 as SNEGSKA (reference sequence). This CDR3 has 14 residues. The CDR3 loop is CSAYFRGGTDTQYF. CDR3 nucleotide sequence: TGCAGTGCTTACTTTAGGGGTGGCACAGATACGCAGTATTTT.

The chain links TRBV7-2 to TRBJ1-4; 12 nucleotides agree with TRBD1. In germline, CDR1 is SGHTA, CDR2 FQGNSA. The CDR3 is made up of 15 amino acids. With V trimmed by 6 bases and J by 8 bases, 7 bases remained unmatched. CDR3 in DNA: TGTGCCAGCAGACAATTTGGGACAGGGGGCGAAAAACTGTTTTTT. Translated: CASRQFGTGGEKLFF.

The V gene is TRBV7-9, the J gene TRBJ2-5; D not resolved. The V gene's germline CDR1 is SEHNR and CDR2 FQNEAQ (reference sequence). Trimming took 5 bases from V and 0 from J, leaving 13 bases between them. The CDR3 spans 15 residues. CDR3 sequence reads: CASSPPTGNQETQYF. CDR3 sequence (DNA): TGTGCCAGCAGCCCCCCGACTGGCAACCAAGAGACCCAGTACTTC.

This clonotype appeared a few times. V usage is TRBV12-3 or TRBV12-4 and J usage is TRBJ2-3; maybe TRBD2 (6 bases). This CDR3 region has 12 residues. The CDR3: CAGGFGTDTQYF. For the CDR3, the DNA is TGTGCGGGGGGTTTCGGCACAGATACGCAGTATTTT.

This clonotype was counted between two and nine times. The CDR3 nucleotides read TGCGCCAGCACCCAAGCCTGGACTCGAGCGGGGCAAGAGACCCAGTACTTC. Translated: CASTQAWTRAGQETQYF. The chain combines TRBV23-1 with TRBJ2-5; TRBD2 agrees at 7 bases. TRBV23-1 qualifies as an ORF whose function is uncertain. The CDR3 is 17 residues long. The J segment lost 2 bases and the V segment lost 7 bases, leaving 16 bases of the junction unmatched.

The rearrangement joins TRBV6-1 to TRBJ2-7, with 11 bases that match TRBD2. Germline trimming cut 7 bases from V and 0 bases from J; bases unmatched to any gene: 2. CDR3 length: 14 residues. The germline V gene has CDR1 MNHNS and CDR2 SASEGT. CDR3 region: CASKLAGDSYEQYV. CDR3 DNA: TGTGCCAGCAAACTAGCGGGGGACTCCTACGAGCAGTACGTC.

This clonotype has a single count. J is TRBJ1-2 and V is TRBV6-2 or TRBV6-3; no firm D call. Trimming removed 8 bases at V and 6 bases at J, with 13 bases between. The CDR3 is 12 residues long. Germline CDR1 MNHEY, CDR2 SVGEGT. CDR3 in amino acids: CASFRPRNGYTF. The CDR3 DNA follows: TGTGCCAGCTTCCGCCCCCGGAATGGCTACACCTTC.

The sample holds a few counts of this clonotype. V gene TRBV18 combines with J gene TRBJ2-7; 9 nucleotides match TRBD1. Germline CDR1 KGHSH, CDR2 LQKENI. This CDR3 spans 14 amino acids. Trimming took 6 bases from V and 2 from J; bases not matched to a gene: 5. The CDR3 reads CASSSGTGPYEQYF. The CDR3 DNA follows: TGTGCCAGCTCCTCCGGGACAGGGCCCTACGAGCAGTACTTC.

This clonotype appeared a few times. This chain links TRBV5-4 with TRBJ2-5, with a weak D call TRBD1 (6 bases). The CDR3 extends over 14 amino acids. Looked up from germline, CDR1 is SGHNT and CDR2 is YYREEE (reference sequence). The V gene lost 4 bases and the J gene lost 2 bases, with 12 bases spanning the gap. CDR3 sequence: CASSQQGSQETQYF. The DNA for the CDR3 is TGTGCCAGCAGCCAACAGGGATCTCAAGAGACCCAGTACTTC.

This clonotype was detected a few times. The chain uses TRBV6-5 and TRBJ2-7, with TRBD2 matching 9 bases. V was clipped by 0 bases and J by 2 bases; unmatched bases: 8. The CDR3 contains 17 residues. In germline, CDR1 is MNHEY, CDR2 SVGAGI. DNA of the CDR3: TGTGCCAGCAGTTACTCGACGGGAGCGGGGGGAACCTACGAGCAGTACTTC. Residues: CASSYSTGAGGTYEQYF.

This clonotype has at least ten counts. The V gene is TRBV5-1, the J gene TRBJ2-1, with 7 positions matching TRBD2. Germline-derived CDR1 and CDR2 are SGHRS and YFSETQ. V shed 7 bases, J shed 2 bases, and the junction held 9 bases outside the gene matches. The CDR3 runs to 15 residues. This CDR3 reads CASSSGGGAYNEQFF. For the CDR3, the DNA is TGCGCCAGCTCATCTGGGGGGGGTGCCTACAATGAGCAGTTCTTC.

This clonotype was observed at least ten times. J is TRBJ2-7 and V is TRBV12-3 or TRBV12-4; a possible D gene is TRBD1 (5 bases). V was clipped by 3 bases and J by 5 bases, with 11 bases between them. The CDR3 contains 13 residues. This chain's CDR3 is CASSFAGFNEQYF. CDR3 in DNA: TGTGCCAGCAGTTTTGCAGGGTTTAACGAGCAGTACTTC.

This clonotype was detected only a few times. The rearrangement uses TRBV4-3 and TRBJ1-3; D call uncertain. V was shortened by 0 bases and J by 3 bases, with 12 bases between the two germline ends. Germline loops: CDR1 LGHNA, CDR2 YSLEER. The CDR3 is 16 residues long. The CDR3 reads CASSQDRPFFGNTIYF. CDR3 DNA: TGCGCCAGCAGCCAAGATCGACCGTTCTTTGGAAACACCATATATTTT.

This clonotype was picked up many times. The chain employs TRBV6-1 and TRBJ1-1; 8 positions agree with TRBD1. The ends lost 6 bases at V and 4 bases at J; junction bases unmatched: 10. CDR3 length: 15 residues. Germline V gene lookup returns CDR1 MNHNS and CDR2 SASEGT. CDR3 loop: CASSTQGAVSTEAFF. The CDR3, as DNA: TGTGCCAGCAGCACCCAGGGGGCCGTAAGCACTGAAGCTTTCTTT.

This clonotype was counted only a few times. The V and J genes are TRBV27 and TRBJ2-7; possible D gene TRBD2, 6 bases. This CDR3 is 14 amino acids long. CDR1 and CDR2 from the germline V gene are MNHEY and SMNVEV (reference sequence). V lost 1 base and J lost 3, with 10 bases in between. The CDR3 region is CASSLWGDGYEQYF. CDR3 DNA: TGTGCCAGCAGTTTATGGGGGGACGGCTACGAGCAGTACTTC.

Points on this clonotype: This may come from a read error, since a much larger clone is one base off. V usage is TRBV10-2 and J usage is TRBJ2-1; D assignment may be TRBD1 or TRBD2 (6 bases each). Germline-derived CDR1 and CDR2 are WSHSY and SAAADI. V was clipped by 6 bases and J by 6 bases, with 12 bases between them. CDR3 length equals 13 residues. The CDR3 spells CASRQRGANEQFF. The CDR3, as DNA: TGCGCCAGCAGGCAGAGGGGGGCCAATGAGCAGTTCTTC.

This clonotype was seen a few times. The chain combines TRBV13 with TRBJ1-5; no reliable D call. Deletions cut 0 bases from V and 3 bases from J, with 3 bases between. CDR3 length: 13 residues. Germline V gene lookup returns CDR1 PRHDT and CDR2 FYEKMQ (reference sequence). The CDR3 here is CASSLGTNQPQHF. For the CDR3, the DNA is TGTGCCAGCAGCTTAGGCACCAATCAGCCCCAGCATTTT.

The table lists this clonotype with many counts. The V and J genes are TRBV7-2 and TRBJ2-5; D ambiguous. Germline assignment: CDR1 SGHTA and CDR2 FQGNSA. With 7 bases removed from V and 4 bases from J, the gap between germline ends came to 13 bases. CDR3 length: 13 amino acids. Here the CDR3 DNA reads TGTGCCAGCATCCAAGTACTGGGAGAGACCCAGTACTTC. Translating gives CASIQVLGETQYF.

This clonotype has more than one count but fewer than ten. This chain links TRBV12-3 or TRBV12-4 with TRBJ2-5, with TRBD2 as a possible D gene (7 bases). There are 14 residues in the CDR3. The ends were cut back, 6 bases at V and 1 base at J, with 12 bases in the middle. CDR3 DNA: TGTGCCAGCAGGGGGGCGGGGGCCCAAGAGACCCAGTACTTC. Amino acid sequence: CASRGAGAQETQYF.

This clonotype was observed many times. V is TRBV4-1 and J is TRBJ2-2; tentatively, D is TRBD1 (6 bases). The CDR3 has 17 amino acids. V lost 5 bases, J lost 0 bases, and 16 bases lay in between. The germline gives CDR1 MGHRA, CDR2 YSYEKL. The CDR3: CASSRYRTVANTGELFF. As DNA, the CDR3 is TGCGCCAGCAGCAGATACCGGACAGTAGCGAACACCGGGGAGCTGTTTTTT.

This clonotype appeared a few times. V is TRBV5-1 and J is TRBJ1-4, with TRBD1 matching over 8 bases. Germline-derived CDR1 and CDR2 are SGHRS and YFSETQ. This CDR3 region has 14 residues. Germline trimming cut 4 bases from V and 6 bases from J; bases unmatched to any gene: 5. CDR3 bases: TGCGCCAGCAGCGACGGGACAGGCGATGAAAAACTGTTTTTT. It translates to CASSDGTGDEKLFF. The full variable domain, its missing parts supplied by reference TRBV5-1 and TRBJ1-4, is KAGVTQTPRYLIKTRGQQVTLSCSPISGHRSVSWYQQTPGQGLQFLFEYFSETQRNKGNFPGRFSGRQFSNSRSEMNVSTLELGDSALYLCASSDGTGDEKLFFGSGTQLSVL.

The V gene is TRBV3-1, the J gene TRBJ2-1; 10 bases are shared with TRBD2. This CDR3 region has 15 residues. With V trimmed by 3 bases and J by 7 bases, 6 bases remained unmatched. Germline loops: CDR1 LGHDT, CDR2 YNNKEL (reference sequence). The CDR3: CASSQSGGAPNEQFF. CDR3 bases: TGTGCCAGCAGCCAGAGCGGGGGGGCCCCAAATGAGCAGTTCTTC.

In its sample, this clonotype was seen a few times. The rearrangement links TRBV12-3 or TRBV12-4 to TRBJ1-5, with D possibly being TRBD1 (5 bases). Trimming shortened V by 3 bases and J by 5 bases, and 8 bases separated the two germline ends. This CDR3 comprises 13 residues. Written as DNA, the CDR3 is TGTGCCAGCAGTTTCGGGGGGGATCAGCCCCAGCATTTT. It is translated as CASSFGGDQPQHF.